There are a few counts of the clone carrying this T cell receptor beta chain. The CDR3 has 15 amino acids. The germline V gene has CDR1 DFQATT and CDR2 SNEGSKA (reference sequence). A second PCR, run for about 7 to 11 cycles, used a sample-barcoded 5' primer plus a J-beta primer mix. Every cDNA molecule carried a tag from a template-switch adaptor bearing 12 random nucleotides. TCRdb used MiXCR to reprocess the 5' RACE reads, holding one entry per CDR3 protein. The sample contains hundreds of thousands of distinct CDR3 sequences, about 24% of which appear only once. The data are from a study of blood T cells in healthy people across ages. Healthy Caucasian individuals from Russia aged 6 to 90 served as donors. These data were also reused for a study on T cells of mothers and their children. That work adds: Material was donated by three healthy Caucasian mothers and their six children. All RNA that had been extracted was used for cDNA synthesis at around 1.4 ug per 15 ul.

The V gene is TRBV20-1, the J gene TRBJ2-5, with 7 bases lining up with TRBD1. Judging by the DNA end, TRBJ2-1 fits better; the J call may be wrong. This clonotype was sampled from a boy between 10 and 17 years old in good health. The sample was blood. The CDR3 loop reads CSAEWTGMPYNEQFF. The CDR3 coding sequence is TGCAGTGCTGAATGGACAGGAATGCCCTACAATGAGCAGTTCTTC.